The T cell receptor (beta chain) under discussion was sequenced for a study of CD8+ T cells in alopecia areata. Study-wide findings and caveats: Persistence during tofacitinib was seen for many expanded lesional clones in scalp and blood.

CDR1 and CDR2 (germline): MNHEY, SMNVEV (reference sequence). The CDR3 length is 15 residues. Between the trimmed V and J ends, which lost 3 bases and 7 bases, there was a span of 19 bases. Reverse transcribed after extraction, RNA yielded cDNA as the sequencing template. Assay: immunoSEQ multiplex PCR; the TCRdb copy retains only in-frame clones and omits some. The sample has 130,000 or so clones, 86% seen once. This clone was observed a handful of times. Its antigen is still unknown. As to treatment: oral pan-JAK inhibitor, 5-10 mg twice daily. The TCR comes from a human donor with alopecia areata. Material: CD8+ T cells sorted from blood, obtained at week 4, from a patient treated with tofacitinib. The chain links TRBV27 to TRBJ2-7; D uncertain. In nucleotides, the CDR3 is TGTGCCAGCAGTTTTTGCCGGCAAACTCGATGTGAGCAGTACTTC. Protein: CASSFCRQTRCEQYF.